The rows below give T cell receptor beta chains drawn from one sample of a study of cytomegalovirus exposure and HLA in healthy donors. TCRdb keeps only in-frame clones here, not all; method: immunoSEQ multiplex PCR. Of roughly 180,000 clones in the sample, around 80% were seen once. Sequencing used PBMCs. The receptors were sampled from a man younger than 35 in good health and CMV-seronegative. Both conserved end residues are part of each CDR3. A D gene is named only where the DNA matches it firmly. Not all rows give a size; the values are once, few, many and, for expanded clones, a class.

d_call j_call clone_size v_call cdr3_aa cdr3_nt
NA TRBJ2-7 few TRBV6-1 CASSEDRDTYEQYF TGTGCCAGCAGTGAGGACCGGGACACCTACGAGCAGTACTTC
TRBD1 TRBJ2-3 NA TRBV6-6 CASSYPRTGADTQYF TGTGCCAGCAGTTACCCTCGGACAGGGGCAGATACGCAGTATTTT
NA TRBJ1-1 NA TRBV6-1 CASRDTPGAFF TGTGCCAGCAGGGACACCCCCGGAGCTTTCTTT
TRBD2 TRBJ2-2 NA TRBV5-4 CASSLASGNTGELFF TGTGCCAGCAGCTTGGCTAGCGGGAACACCGGGGAGCTGTTTTTT
NA TRBJ2-3 NA TRBV9 CASSAPSSPDTQYF TGTGCCAGCAGCGCCCCCTCTTCCCCAGATACGCAGTATTTT
TRBD1 TRBJ1-5 NA TRBV30 CAWSVGTDSNQPQHF TGTGCCTGGAGTGTAGGGACAGATAGCAATCAGCCCCAGCATTTT
NA TRBJ1-1 NA TRBV5-6 CASSLQNTEAFF TGTGCCAGCAGCTTGCAGAACACTGAAGCTTTCTTT
TRBD2 TRBJ2-5 few TRBV5-5 CASSPGLGVQETQYF TGTGCCAGCAGCCCAGGACTAGGAGTTCAAGAGACCCAGTACTTC
NA TRBJ2-7 NA TRBV5-6 CASSLRQGSRYEQYF TGTGCCAGCAGCTTGCGTCAGGGCTCGCGGTACGAGCAGTACTTC
TRBD1 TRBJ2-2 NA TRBV4-1 CASSQGQGFTGELFF TGCGCCAGCAGCCAAGGACAGGGCTTCACCGGGGAGCTGTTTTTT
NA TRBJ1-5 NA TRBV6-1 CASRDFQPQHF TGTGCCAGCAGGGACTTCCAGCCCCAGCATTTT
TRBD2 TRBJ2-1 NA TRBV7-3 CASSLPGTSFGHMANEQFF TGTGCCAGCAGCTTACCCGGGACTAGCTTTGGTCACATGGCCAATGAGCAGTTCTTC